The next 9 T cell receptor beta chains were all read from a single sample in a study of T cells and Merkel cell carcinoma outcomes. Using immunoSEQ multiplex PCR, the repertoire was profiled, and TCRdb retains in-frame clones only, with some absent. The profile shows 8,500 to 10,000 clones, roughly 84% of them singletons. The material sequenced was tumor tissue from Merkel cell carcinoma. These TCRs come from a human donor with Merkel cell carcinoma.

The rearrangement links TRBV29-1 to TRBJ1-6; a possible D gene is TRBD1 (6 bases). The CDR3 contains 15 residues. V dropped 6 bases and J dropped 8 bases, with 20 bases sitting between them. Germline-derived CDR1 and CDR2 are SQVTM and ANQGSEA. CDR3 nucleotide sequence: TGCAGCGTCAAGAGGCTGGGGGCCTTAGATTCACCCCTCCACTTT. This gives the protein CSVKRLGALDSPLHF. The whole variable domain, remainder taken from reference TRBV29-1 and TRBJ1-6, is SAVISQKPSRDICQRGTSLTIQCQVDSQVTMMFWYRQQPGQSLTLIATANQGSEATYESGFVIDKFPISRPNLTFSTLTVSNMSPEDSSIYLCSVKRLGALDSPLHFGNGTRLTVT.

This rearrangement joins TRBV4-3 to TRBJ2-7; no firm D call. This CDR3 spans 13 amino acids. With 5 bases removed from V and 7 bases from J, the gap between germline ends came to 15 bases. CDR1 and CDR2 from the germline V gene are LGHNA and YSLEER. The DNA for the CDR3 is TGCGCCAGCAGCTACGGGCCCACGCAGGAGCAGTACTTC. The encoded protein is CASSYGPTQEQYF.

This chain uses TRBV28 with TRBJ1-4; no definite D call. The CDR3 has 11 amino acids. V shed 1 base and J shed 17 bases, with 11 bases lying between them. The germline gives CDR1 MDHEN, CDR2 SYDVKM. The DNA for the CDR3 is TGTGCCAGCAGTTTATCGGGTCGCCTATTTTTT. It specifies CASSLSGRLFF.

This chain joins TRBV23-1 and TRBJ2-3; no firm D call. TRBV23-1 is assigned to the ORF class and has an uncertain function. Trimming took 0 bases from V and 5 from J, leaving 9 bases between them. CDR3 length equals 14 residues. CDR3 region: CASSQSKGIDTQYF. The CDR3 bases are TGCGCCAGCAGTCAATCAAAGGGTATAGATACGCAGTATTTT.

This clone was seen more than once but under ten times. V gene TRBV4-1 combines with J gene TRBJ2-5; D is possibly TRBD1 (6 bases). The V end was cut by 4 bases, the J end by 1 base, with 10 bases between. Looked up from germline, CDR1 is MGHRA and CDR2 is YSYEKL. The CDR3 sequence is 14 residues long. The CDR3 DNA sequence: TGCGCCAGCAGCCGCGACAGGCGCCAAGAGACCCAGTACTTC. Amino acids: CASSRDRRQETQYF.

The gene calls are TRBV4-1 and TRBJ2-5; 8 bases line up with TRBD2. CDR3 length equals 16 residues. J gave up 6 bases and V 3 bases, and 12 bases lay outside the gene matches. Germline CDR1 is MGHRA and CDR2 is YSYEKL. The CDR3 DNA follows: TGCGCCAGCAGCCACCAGCCATTGACTAGCGACAAGACCCAGTACTTC. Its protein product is CASSHQPLTSDKTQYF.

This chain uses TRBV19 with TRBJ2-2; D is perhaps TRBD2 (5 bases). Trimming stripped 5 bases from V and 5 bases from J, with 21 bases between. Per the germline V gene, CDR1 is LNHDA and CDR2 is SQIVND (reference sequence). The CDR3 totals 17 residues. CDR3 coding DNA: TGTGCCAGTAGTTCGGGATCCTCCACCCTCGGGACCGGGGAGCTGTTTTTT. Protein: CASSSGSSTLGTGELFF.

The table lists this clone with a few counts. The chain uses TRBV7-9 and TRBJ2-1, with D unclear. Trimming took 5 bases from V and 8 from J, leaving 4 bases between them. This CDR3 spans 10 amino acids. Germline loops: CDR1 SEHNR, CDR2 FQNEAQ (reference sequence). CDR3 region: CASSGYEQFF. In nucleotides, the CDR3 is TGTGCCAGCAGCGGTTATGAGCAGTTCTTC. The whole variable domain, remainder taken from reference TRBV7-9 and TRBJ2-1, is DTGVSQNPRHKITKRGQNVTFRCDPISEHNRLYWYRQTLGQGPEFLTYFQNEAQLEKSRLLSDRFSAERPKGSFSTLEIQRTEQGDSAMYLCASSGYEQFFGPGTRLTVL.

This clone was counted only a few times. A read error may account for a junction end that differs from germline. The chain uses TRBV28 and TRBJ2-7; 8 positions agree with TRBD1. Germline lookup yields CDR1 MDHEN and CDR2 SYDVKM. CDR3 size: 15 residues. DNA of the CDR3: TGTGCCAGCAGGAACACCGGGACAGGAGCCTACGAGCAGTATTTC. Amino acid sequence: CASRNTGTGAYEQYF.